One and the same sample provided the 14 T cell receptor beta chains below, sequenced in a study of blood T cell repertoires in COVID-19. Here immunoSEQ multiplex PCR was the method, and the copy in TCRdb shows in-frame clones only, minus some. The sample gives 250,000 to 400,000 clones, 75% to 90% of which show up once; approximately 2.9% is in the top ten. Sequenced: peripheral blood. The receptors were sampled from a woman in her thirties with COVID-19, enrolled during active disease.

The CDR3 is CAISDNWTGERYNEQFF. Here the CDR3 DNA reads TGTGCCATCAGTGACAACTGGACAGGGGAGCGCTACAATGAGCAGTTCTTC. The gene calls are TRBV10-3 and TRBJ2-1; 9 bases align to TRBD1. From germline, CDR1 is ENHRY and CDR2 SYGVKD. The CDR3 has 17 amino acids. The junction had 9 bases not matched to a gene; V was cut back by 3 bases and J by 3 bases.

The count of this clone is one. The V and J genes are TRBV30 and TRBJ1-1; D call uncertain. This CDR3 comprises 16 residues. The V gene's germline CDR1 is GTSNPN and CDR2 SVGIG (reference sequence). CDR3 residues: CAYTALPPLSDTEAFF. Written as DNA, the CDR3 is TGTGCTTATACAGCTCTCCCCCCTCTGTCGGACACTGAAGCTTTCTTT.

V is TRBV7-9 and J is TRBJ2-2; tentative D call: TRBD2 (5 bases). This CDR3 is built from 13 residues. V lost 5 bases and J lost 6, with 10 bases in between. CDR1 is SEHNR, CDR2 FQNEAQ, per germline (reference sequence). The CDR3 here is CASSPLRAGELFF. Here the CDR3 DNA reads TGTGCCAGCAGCCCCCTGCGGGCCGGGGAGCTGTTTTTT. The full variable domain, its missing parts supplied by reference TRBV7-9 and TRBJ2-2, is DTGVSQNPRHKITKRGQNVTFRCDPISEHNRLYWYRQTLGQGPEFLTYFQNEAQLEKSRLLSDRFSAERPKGSFSTLEIQRTEQGDSAMYLCASSPLRAGELFFGEGSRLTVL.

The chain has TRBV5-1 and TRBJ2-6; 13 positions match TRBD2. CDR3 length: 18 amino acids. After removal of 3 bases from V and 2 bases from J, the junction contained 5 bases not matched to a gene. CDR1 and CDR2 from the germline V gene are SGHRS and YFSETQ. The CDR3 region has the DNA TGCGCCAGCAGCTCGCGGACTAGCGGGAGTCCTGGGGCCAACGTCCTGACTTTC. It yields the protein CASSSRTSGSPGANVLTF.

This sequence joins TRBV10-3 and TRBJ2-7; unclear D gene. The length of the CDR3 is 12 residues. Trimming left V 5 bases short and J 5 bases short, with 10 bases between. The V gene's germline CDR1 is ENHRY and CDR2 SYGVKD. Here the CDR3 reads CAISTYTDEQYF. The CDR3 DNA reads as TGTGCCATCAGTACTTACACAGACGAGCAGTACTTC.

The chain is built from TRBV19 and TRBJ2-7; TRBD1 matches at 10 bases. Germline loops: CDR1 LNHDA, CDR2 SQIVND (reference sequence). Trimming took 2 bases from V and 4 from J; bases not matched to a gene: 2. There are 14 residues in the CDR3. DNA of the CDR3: TGTGCCAGTAGTATACCGGGACAGGGGTACGAGCAGTACTTC. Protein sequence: CASSIPGQGYEQYF.

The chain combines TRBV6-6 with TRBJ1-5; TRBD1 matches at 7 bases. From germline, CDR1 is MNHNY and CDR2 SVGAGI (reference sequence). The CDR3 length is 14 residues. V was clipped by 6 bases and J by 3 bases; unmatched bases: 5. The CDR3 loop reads CASRWGQTNQPQHF. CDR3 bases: TGTGCCAGCAGATGGGGACAGACCAATCAGCCCCAGCATTTT.

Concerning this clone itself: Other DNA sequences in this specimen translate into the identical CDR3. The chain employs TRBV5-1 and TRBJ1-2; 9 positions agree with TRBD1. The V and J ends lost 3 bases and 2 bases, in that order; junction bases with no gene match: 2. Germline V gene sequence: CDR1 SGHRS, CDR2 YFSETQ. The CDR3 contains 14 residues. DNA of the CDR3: TGCGCCAGCAGCTCCGGGACAGGGAACTATGGCTACACCTTC. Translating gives CASSSGTGNYGYTF. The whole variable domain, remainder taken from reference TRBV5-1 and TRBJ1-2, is KAGVTQTPRYLIKTRGQQVTLSCSPISGHRSVSWYQQTPGQGLQFLFEYFSETQRNKGNFPGRFSGRQFSNSRSEMNVSTLELGDSALYLCASSSGTGNYGYTFGSGTRLTVV.

CDR3 residues: CASRGDNSGANVLTF. CDR3 DNA: TGTGCCAGCAGGGGGGACAACTCTGGGGCCAACGTCCTGACTTTC. The chain couples TRBV2 to TRBJ2-6, with a possible D match to TRBD1 (6 bases). V was clipped by 6 bases and J by 0 bases, with 9 bases between them. Germline V gene lookup returns CDR1 SNHLY and CDR2 FYNNEI. This CDR3 is 15 amino acids long.

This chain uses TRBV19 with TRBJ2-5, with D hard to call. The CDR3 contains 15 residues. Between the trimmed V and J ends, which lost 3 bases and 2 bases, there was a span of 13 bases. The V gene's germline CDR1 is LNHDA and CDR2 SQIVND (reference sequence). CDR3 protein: CASSMATKRQETQYF. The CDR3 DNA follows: TGTGCCAGTAGTATGGCTACTAAACGGCAAGAGACCCAGTACTTC.

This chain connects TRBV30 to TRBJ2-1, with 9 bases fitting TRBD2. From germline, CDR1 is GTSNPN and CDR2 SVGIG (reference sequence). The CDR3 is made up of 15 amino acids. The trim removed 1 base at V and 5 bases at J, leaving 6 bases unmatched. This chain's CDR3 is CAWSALAGANNEQFF. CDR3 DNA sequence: TGTGCCTGGAGTGCGTTAGCGGGAGCGAACAATGAGCAGTTCTTC.

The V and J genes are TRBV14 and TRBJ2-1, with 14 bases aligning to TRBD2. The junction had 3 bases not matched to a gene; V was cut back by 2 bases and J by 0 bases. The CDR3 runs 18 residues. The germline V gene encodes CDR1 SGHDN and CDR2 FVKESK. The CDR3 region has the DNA TGTGCCAGCAGCCAAATGACTAGCGGGAGGGCCTCCTACAATGAGCAGTTCTTC. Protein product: CASSQMTSGRASYNEQFF.

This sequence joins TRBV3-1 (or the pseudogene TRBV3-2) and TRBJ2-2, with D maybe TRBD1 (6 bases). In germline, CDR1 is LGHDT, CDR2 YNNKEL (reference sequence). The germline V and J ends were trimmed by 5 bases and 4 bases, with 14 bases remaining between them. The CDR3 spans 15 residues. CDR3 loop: CASSATGLSTGELFF. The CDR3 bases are TGTGCCAGCAGCGCGACAGGACTTAGCACCGGGGAGCTGTTTTTT.

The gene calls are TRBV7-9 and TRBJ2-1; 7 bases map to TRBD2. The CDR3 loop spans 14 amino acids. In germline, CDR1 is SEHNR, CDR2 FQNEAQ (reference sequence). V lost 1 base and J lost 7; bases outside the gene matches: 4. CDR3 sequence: CASSLVTGGNEQFF. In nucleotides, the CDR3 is TGTGCCAGCAGCTTAGTCACGGGGGGTAATGAGCAGTTCTTC.